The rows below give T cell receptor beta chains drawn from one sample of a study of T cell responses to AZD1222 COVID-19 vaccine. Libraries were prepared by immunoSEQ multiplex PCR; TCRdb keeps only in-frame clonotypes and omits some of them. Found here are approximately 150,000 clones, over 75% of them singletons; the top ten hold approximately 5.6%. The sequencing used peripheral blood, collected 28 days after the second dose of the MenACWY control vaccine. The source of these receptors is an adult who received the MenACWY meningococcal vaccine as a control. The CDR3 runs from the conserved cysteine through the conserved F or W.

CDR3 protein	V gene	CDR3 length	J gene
CASSLRTSTDTQYF	TRBV7-2	14	TRBJ2-3
CASSWTSSSYNEQFF	TRBV7-2	15	TRBJ2-1
CASCEAPAGANVLTF	TRBV6-1	15	TRBJ2-6
CASSRGRQGTDTQYF	TRBV6-5	15	TRBJ2-3
CASSLDASHGELFF	TRBV7-9	14	TRBJ2-2
CAWSGGVRYGYTF	TRBV30	13	TRBJ1-2
CASSAQGAGGRSGEQYF	TRBV5-1	17	TRBJ2-7
CASSVQTSGVTGELFF	TRBV4-3	16	TRBJ2-2
CASSYTGRTEAFF	TRBV6-5	13	TRBJ1-1
CATSVVRGVAYEQYF	TRBV24-1	15	TRBJ2-7
CASSSGQAPGNTIYF	TRBV11-2	15	TRBJ1-3
CASSFIGGLNTEAFF	TRBV27	15	TRBJ1-1
CAWSVPGDEKLFF	TRBV30	13	TRBJ1-4
CASSRGWYQPQHF	TRBV6-2/TRBV6-3	13	TRBJ1-5
CATGTGAQETQYF	TRBV24-1	13	TRBJ2-5
CASSLESDTQYF	TRBV13	12	TRBJ2-3
CASSFGLAGGGNEQFF	TRBV11-3	16	TRBJ2-1
CASSPRDRVSSYNEQFF	TRBV14	17	TRBJ2-1
CASSFQGKLFF	TRBV6-1	11	TRBJ1-4
CASSLDRDTEAFF	TRBV5-4	13	TRBJ1-1
CASTGTCPHEQYF	TRBV21-1	13	TRBJ2-7
CAWGDTRLGYGYTF	TRBV30	14	TRBJ1-2
CASRVRYNEQFF	TRBV28	12	TRBJ2-1
CASSIRRGSSRIFDYYNEQFF	TRBV19	21	TRBJ2-1
CASSPGSTYNEKLFF	TRBV7-9	15	TRBJ1-4
CASSQDPPGTEAFF	TRBV4-1	14	TRBJ1-1
CASSFSGNTGELFF	TRBV7-2	14	TRBJ2-2
CASSLTGDSYNEQFF	TRBV19	15	TRBJ2-1
CASGATGPPNYGYTF	TRBV28	15	TRBJ1-2
CASSPTPLAKNIQYF	TRBV6-5	15	TRBJ2-4
CASSPEAGTGNTIYF	TRBV7-2	15	TRBJ1-3
CASSQIQGARYEQYF	TRBV28	15	TRBJ2-7